Sequencing of this T cell receptor beta chain was carried out in a study of cytomegalovirus exposure and HLA in healthy donors. The V gene's germline CDR1 is MDHEN and CDR2 SYDVKM. The CDR3 length is 15 residues. J gave up 3 bases and V 6 bases, and 9 bases lay outside the gene matches. Vbeta (60) and Jbeta (13) primers were used in the PCR. The repertoire was sequenced with immunoSEQ multiplex PCR; TCRdb's copy has only in-frame clones and lacks some. The profile shows about 160,000 clones, more than 70% of them singletons. Study outcomes and limitations: Cytomegalovirus association was listed for around 170 TCR beta chains.

Points on this clone: Its antigen is not known.

Material for sequencing was PBMCs. The source of this sequence is a male donor in good health and CMV-seropositive. The gene calls are TRBV28 and TRBJ2-7; 9 bases are a match to TRBD1. For the CDR3, the DNA is TGTGCCAGCAGAACAGCCGGGACAGGGATCTACGAGCAGTACTTC. Its translation is CASRTAGTGIYEQYF.